This paragraph covers one T cell receptor (beta chain) sequence. V lost 5 bases and J lost 3; bases outside the gene matches: 10. This CDR3 has 15 amino acids. Germline V gene lookup returns CDR1 SGHVS and CDR2 FQNEAQ. The sample is drawn from a study of OX40 agonist ivuxolimab in advanced cancers. Sequencing was performed with immunoSEQ multiplex PCR; in TCRdb, only in-frame clones are kept and a portion is missing. The sample holds about 45,000 clones; 80% to 95% are singletons and the top ten take nearly 15%. This clonotype originated in an adult with an advanced solid tumor such as melanoma, head and neck, liver or kidney cancer. The chain is built from TRBV7-8 and TRBJ2-7; 7 bases agree with TRBD1. The source was CD4+ or CD8+ T cells sorted from blood, collected in a trial of the OX40 agonist ivuxolimab. The CDR3 coding sequence is TGTGCCAGCAGCCTACGGGACAGACAAGACTACGAGCAGTACTTC. Translated, it gives CASSLRDRQDYEQYF.